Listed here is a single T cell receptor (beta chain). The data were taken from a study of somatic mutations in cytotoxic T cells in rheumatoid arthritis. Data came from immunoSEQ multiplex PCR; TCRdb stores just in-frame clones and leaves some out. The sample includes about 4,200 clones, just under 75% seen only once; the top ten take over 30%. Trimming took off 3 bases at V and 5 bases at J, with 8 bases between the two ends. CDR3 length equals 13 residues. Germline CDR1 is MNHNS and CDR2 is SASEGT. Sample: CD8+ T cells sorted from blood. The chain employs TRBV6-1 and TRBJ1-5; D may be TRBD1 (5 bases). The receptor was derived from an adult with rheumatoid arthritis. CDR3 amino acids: CASSEDTHQPQHF. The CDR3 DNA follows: TGTGCCAGCAGTGAGGACACCCATCAGCCCCAGCATTTT.